In its sample, the clone carrying this T cell receptor beta chain was seen a few times. Its target is not known. TCRdb processed the reads anew with MiXCR; each CDR3 protein has one entry. The sample holds around 330,000 distinct CDR3 sequences, around a sixth seen once. The source of the sample is a study of T cell repertoires in cytomegalovirus infection. Turning to the study itself: Carrying CMV and the relevant HLA type showed in public TCR beta signatures.

Germline V gene sequence: CDR1 DFQATT, CDR2 SNEGSKA (reference sequence). This CDR3 contains 15 residues. V lost 0 bases, J lost 5 bases, and 3 bases stayed unmatched. General study results and limits: Clonotype analysis showed dominance of the ex vivo response by HLA-C-restricted CMV-specific TCR beta clonotypes.

The sample consisted of PBMCs. The rearrangement uses TRBV20-1 and TRBJ2-5; TRBD2 aligns across 13 bases. This sequence was found in a human donor in good health (CMV status not recorded). Some clones in this sample may be carry-over from other donors' samples. CDR3 loop: CSARELAGGLETQYF. In nucleotides, the CDR3 is TGCAGTGCTAGAGAACTAGCGGGGGGGTTGGAGACCCAGTACTTC.